This T cell receptor (beta chain) was profiled in a study of T cells in Graves' hyperthyroidism and ophthalmopathy. This clonotype was counted many times. RNA transcripts yielded amplified TCR beta CDR3 regions. Primed by the HTBI set, a first-round RT-PCR was run on the TCR CDR3. TCRdb analysed the multiplex PCR reads with MiXCR anew, one entry per CDR3 protein. Seen here are 600,000 to 700,000 distinct CDR3 sequences, around 15% observed once, and the top ten hold about 4%. There are 16 residues in the CDR3. Germline V CDR1 and CDR2: MNHNS, SASEGT. The germline V and J ends were trimmed by 5 bases and 3 bases, with 20 bases remaining between them.

The TCR sequence derives from a woman aged 40 to 49 with Graves' ophthalmopathy. The rearrangement joins TRBV6-1 to TRBJ2-7; D is possibly TRBD2 (6 bases). The sample consisted of blood. CDR3 sequence reads: CASSPTGSGRNYEQYF. The DNA of the CDR3 is TGTGCCAGCAGTCCGACGGGGAGTGGGAGGAACTACGAGCAGTACTTC.